The 26 T cell receptor beta chains presented below share a single source sample, sequenced in a study of cytomegalovirus exposure and HLA in healthy donors. Use of 60 Vbeta and 13 Jbeta primers characterized the PCR. The table came from immunoSEQ multiplex PCR; TCRdb's copy has only in-frame clones and leaves some out. The sample table sets out roughly 190,000 clones. Sample: PBMCs. The receptors stem from a woman under 30 in good health and CMV-seropositive.

The chain joins TRBV10-3 to TRBJ2-7; 15 bases line up with TRBD2. The CDR3 contains 18 residues. Germline CDR1 ENHRY, CDR2 SYGVKD. Trimming removed 7 bases from V and 4 bases from J; junction bases left unmatched: 14. CDR3 DNA sequence: TGTGCCATCACCGCGGGACTAGCGGGAGGCCCCATAGGATACGAGCAGTACTTC. Protein sequence: CAITAGLAGGPIGYEQYF.

The V call is TRBV2, the J call TRBJ2-5; TRBD2 matches at 16 bases. Unmatched junction bases numbered 6, after V lost 6 bases and J lost 5 bases. Germline loops: CDR1 SNHLY, CDR2 FYNNEI. The CDR3 contains 16 residues. The CDR3, as DNA: TGTGCCAGCAGAGACCCGGGACTAGCGGGGGGGGAGACCCAGTACTTC. Its protein product is CASRDPGLAGGETQYF.

The chain recombines TRBV5-1 with TRBJ2-1; D possibly corresponds to TRBD2 (6 bases). Germline V lookup: CDR1 SGHRS, CDR2 YFSETQ. V lost 4 bases and J lost 4, with 15 bases in between. The CDR3 consists of 15 residues. CDR3 sequence: CASSPGDRSYNEQFF. CDR3 DNA: TGCGCCAGCAGCCCGGGGGATAGAAGTTACAATGAGCAGTTCTTC.

About this clone itself: Other DNA sequences from this sample encode an identical CDR3 as well. This chain links TRBV6-5 with TRBJ1-2; 8 bases match TRBD1. Germline loops: CDR1 MNHEY, CDR2 SVGAGI. The CDR3 extends over 15 amino acids. With V trimmed by 0 bases and J by 2 bases, 2 bases remained unmatched. CDR3 bases: TGTGCCAGCAGTTACTCCGGACAGGGAAACTATGGCTACACCTTC. Its protein product is CASSYSGQGNYGYTF.

The chain joins TRBV6-6 to TRBJ1-1; D uncertain. Trimming shortened V by 5 bases and J by 7 bases, and 8 bases separated the two germline ends. The CDR3 is made up of 11 amino acids. Germline V lookup: CDR1 MNHNY, CDR2 SVGAGI (reference sequence). DNA for the CDR3: TGTGCCAGCAGTAGCAGACTTGAAGCTTTCTTT. Protein sequence: CASSSRLEAFF.

J is TRBJ2-5 and V is TRBV5-1; tentatively, D is TRBD1 (5 bases). The J call may be incorrect, as the DNA end agrees better with TRBJ2-7. The CDR3 loop spans 14 amino acids. Germline V gene data show CDR1 as SGHRS and CDR2 as YFSETQ. The DNA for the CDR3 is TGCGCCAGCAGCTTACAAGGGGACTCCTACGAGCAGTACTTC. This sequence encodes CASSLQGDSYEQYF.

V gene TRBV6-5 combines with J gene TRBJ2-7; 9 nucleotides align to TRBD1. Germline-derived CDR1 and CDR2 are MNHEY and SVGAGI. This CDR3 spans 16 amino acids. V shed 0 bases, J shed 0 bases, and the junction held 3 bases outside the gene matches. Here the CDR3 DNA reads TGTGCCAGCAGTTACTCCGGGACAGGGAGCTCCTACGAGCAGTACTTC. Protein product: CASSYSGTGSSYEQYF.

The chain is built from TRBV4-3 and TRBJ1-2, with 7 bases that match TRBD1. CDR1 is LGHNA, CDR2 YSLEER, per germline. The CDR3 totals 15 residues. With 0 bases clipped from V and 8 bases from J, the junction kept 9 bases outside the gene matches. In DNA, the CDR3 is TGCGCCAGCAGCCAAGATCCGGCTAGGGGGCAAGGCTACACCTTC. This sequence encodes CASSQDPARGQGYTF.

This chain uses TRBV5-1 with TRBJ2-5; 9 bases line up with TRBD2. V was clipped by 0 bases and J by 7 bases; unmatched bases: 10. Germline CDR1 SGHRS, CDR2 YFSETQ. The CDR3 is made up of 16 amino acids. Here the CDR3 DNA reads TGCGCCAGCAGCTTGGACCCCGGGACTAGCCCAGGGACCCAGTACTTC. This encodes CASSLDPGTSPGTQYF.

The chain uses TRBV19 and TRBJ1-5, with 8 bases fitting TRBD1. J gave up 7 bases and V 6 bases, and 11 bases lay outside the gene matches. The CDR3 has 15 amino acids. Germline CDR1 is LNHDA and CDR2 is SQIVND (reference sequence). The CDR3 DNA reads as TGTGCCAGTAGCTCGGACAGGGAGGGCACACAGCCCCAGCATTTT. This sequence encodes CASSSDREGTQPQHF.

The DNA of the CDR3 is TGTGCCAGCAGCTTCGAGAGGGAGGCAGATACGCAGTATTTT. It yields the protein CASSFEREADTQYF. The chain carries TRBV7-2 and TRBJ2-3, with a possible D match to TRBD2 (6 bases). The V gene's germline CDR1 is SGHTA and CDR2 FQGNSA. This CDR3 comprises 14 residues. V lost 3 bases, J lost 4 bases, and 11 bases lay in between.

V and J are TRBV5-1 and TRBJ2-5, with D possibly TRBD1 on 6 matching bases. This CDR3 comprises 15 residues. Germline V gene data show CDR1 as SGHRS and CDR2 as YFSETQ. V dropped 0 bases and J dropped 5 bases, with 14 bases sitting between them. As DNA, the CDR3 is TGCGCCAGCAGCTTGGCCCTCAGGGGCGGCGAGACCCAGTACTTC. This sequence encodes CASSLALRGGETQYF.

The CDR3 sequence: CASSLRRDNEKLFF. The CDR3 nucleotides are TGCGCCAGCAGCTTACGGAGGGATAATGAAAAACTGTTTTTT. The chain combines TRBV5-1 with TRBJ1-4; D remains ambiguous. CDR1 and CDR2 from the germline V gene are SGHRS and YFSETQ. V was shortened by 2 bases and J by 4 bases, with 9 bases between the two germline ends. The CDR3 runs 14 residues.

This sequence joins TRBV7-2 and TRBJ2-3, with 12 bases aligning to TRBD2. V lost 5 bases and J lost 4; bases outside the gene matches: 4. CDR1 and CDR2 (germline): SGHTA, FQGNSA. The CDR3 has 15 residues. CDR3 protein: CASSPRLAGADTQYF. DNA of the CDR3: TGTGCCAGCAGCCCCCGACTAGCGGGAGCAGATACGCAGTATTTT.

The chain couples TRBV27 to TRBJ1-5, with 8 bases matching TRBD1. V was pared by 3 bases and J by 6 bases, with 7 bases of the junction left unmatched. The length of the CDR3 is 15 residues. The germline V gene encodes CDR1 MNHEY and CDR2 SMNVEV (reference sequence). This CDR3 reads CASSFDRGVGQPQHF. CDR3 in DNA: TGTGCCAGCAGTTTTGACAGGGGAGTTGGTCAGCCCCAGCATTTT.

This sequence joins TRBV4-1 and TRBJ1-5; 8 bases agree with TRBD1. Per the germline V gene, CDR1 is MGHRA and CDR2 is YSYEKL. This CDR3 comprises 21 residues. V lost 2 bases and J lost 6; bases outside the gene matches: 24. CDR3 region: CASSQNQWKSQEGQGAQPQHF. The DNA for the CDR3 is TGCGCCAGCAGCCAAAACCAGTGGAAGTCTCAGGAAGGACAGGGAGCTCAGCCCCAGCATTTT.

The chain combines TRBV30 with TRBJ2-1; D may be TRBD2 (5 bases). Trimming took 3 bases from V and 5 from J, leaving 17 bases between them. Germline CDR1 is GTSNPN and CDR2 is SVGIG (reference sequence). CDR3 length: 15 amino acids. The CDR3 reads CAWSTRVSTNNEQFF. The CDR3, as DNA: TGTGCCTGGAGCACTAGGGTCTCTACTAACAATGAGCAGTTCTTC.

The genes are TRBV18 and TRBJ1-1, with D perhaps TRBD1 (6 bases). Germline CDR1 is KGHSH and CDR2 is LQKENI. V was trimmed by 4 bases and J by 9 bases, leaving 15 bases between them. The CDR3 loop spans 13 amino acids. CDR3 DNA: TGTGCCAGCTCACAACTCGTACAGGGACAAGCTTTCTTT. It is translated as CASSQLVQGQAFF.

The chain couples TRBV30 to TRBJ2-3; D uncertain. The CDR3 has 13 amino acids. From germline, CDR1 is GTSNPN and CDR2 SVGIG (reference sequence). Trimming took 2 bases from V and 3 from J, leaving 9 bases between them. The CDR3 loop is CAWSPQITDTQYF. Written as DNA, the CDR3 is TGTGCCTGGAGTCCCCAGATAACAGATACGCAGTATTTT.

V and J are TRBV23-1 and TRBJ2-7; 8 bases align to TRBD1. TRBV23-1 is filed as an ORF, its function uncertain. V lost 4 bases and J lost 1; bases outside the gene matches: 0. CDR3 size: 13 residues. The CDR3 here is CASSRQGSYEQYF. For the CDR3, the DNA is TGCGCCAGCAGTCGACAGGGGTCCTACGAGCAGTACTTC.

This rearrangement joins TRBV2 to TRBJ1-6, with D perhaps TRBD1 (5 bases). The CDR3 has 13 residues. Trimming stripped 8 bases from V and 7 bases from J, with 12 bases between. The germline gives CDR1 SNHLY, CDR2 FYNNEI. In DNA form, the CDR3 reads TGTGCCAGCTCCCTAGGGGTAAATTCACCCCTCCACTTT. Protein product: CASSLGVNSPLHF. Combining the CDR3 with reference TRBV2 and TRBJ1-6 gives the whole variable domain EPEVTQTPSHQVTQMGQEVILRCVPISNHLYFYWYRQILGQKVEFLVSFYNNEISEKSEIFDDQFSVERPDGSNFTLKIRSTKLEDSAMYFCASSLGVNSPLHFGNGTRLTVT.

V is TRBV19 and J is TRBJ1-1; D is perhaps TRBD1 (6 bases). Per the germline V gene, CDR1 is LNHDA and CDR2 is SQIVND (reference sequence). Between the trimmed V and J ends, which lost 5 bases and 0 bases, there was a span of 22 bases. The CDR3 has 18 residues. The CDR3 DNA reads TGTGCCAGTAGTGCGGGTCTCAGGGGAGGGACCATGAACACTGAAGCTTTCTTT. It codes for CASSAGLRGGTMNTEAFF.

The rearrangement links TRBV5-4 to TRBJ2-3; TRBD1 matches 9 bases. This CDR3 has 15 amino acids. The V gene's germline CDR1 is SGHNT and CDR2 YYREEE (reference sequence). Losses at the gene ends were 4 bases for V and 3 bases for J; bases not matched to a gene: 6. CDR3 DNA sequence: TGTGCCAGCAGCCCCGCGGACAGGGGTACAGATACGCAGTATTTT. Translation gives CASSPADRGTDTQYF.

The chain carries TRBV5-4 and TRBJ2-3; 11 bases map to TRBD2. The germline gives CDR1 SGHNT, CDR2 YYREEE (reference sequence). This CDR3 is built from 15 residues. V was pared by 4 bases and J by 4 bases, with 5 bases of the junction left unmatched. The CDR3 nucleotides are TGTGCCAGCAGCCTTTTGACTAGCGGGGCAGATACGCAGTATTTT. Translation: CASSLLTSGADTQYF.

With respect to this clone: Other DNA variants within this sample encode the same CDR3. V usage is TRBV18 and J usage is TRBJ1-2; D is uncertain. The length of the CDR3 is 13 residues. V lost 2 bases and J 1 base, leaving 5 bases between the germline ends. Germline V gene lookup returns CDR1 KGHSH and CDR2 LQKENI. The CDR3 loop reads CASSPGSNYGYTF. In nucleotides, the CDR3 is TGTGCCAGCTCACCAGGCAGTAACTATGGCTACACCTTC.

The chain combines TRBV5-5 with TRBJ2-2; 8 nucleotides line up with TRBD1. Germline V gene lookup returns CDR1 SGHKS and CDR2 YYEKEE (reference sequence). The CDR3 extends over 15 amino acids. Losses at the gene ends were 0 bases for V and 5 bases for J; bases not matched to a gene: 3. The DNA of the CDR3 is TGTGCCAGCAGCTTGGGACAGGGGTTAACCGGGGAGCTGTTTTTT. It translates to CASSLGQGLTGELFF.